The 3 T cell receptor beta chains reported below all come from one sample, sequenced in a study of blood T cell repertoires in COVID-19. Clones were sequenced by immunoSEQ multiplex PCR, and TCRdb holds only the in-frame ones, with some missing. The table lists about 200,000 clones, approximately 84% of them singletons. Sequenced material: peripheral blood. The receptors originated from a human donor with acute or convalescent COVID-19. The donor label of this sample is uncertain.

The rearrangement uses TRBV30 and TRBJ2-7, with a possible D match to TRBD1 (5 bases). Trimming left V 2 bases short and J 0 bases short, with 11 bases between. The CDR3 consists of 14 residues. The germline V gene encodes CDR1 GTSNPN and CDR2 SVGIG (reference sequence). The CDR3 spells CAWSPTVSSYEQYF. The CDR3 DNA reads TGTGCCTGGAGTCCGACAGTGAGCTCCTACGAGCAGTACTTC.

The gene calls are TRBV12-3 or TRBV12-4 and TRBJ2-1; TRBD1 might be the D (6 bases). V dropped 5 bases and J dropped 12 bases, with 17 bases sitting between them. CDR3 size: 13 residues. The DNA of the CDR3 is TGTGCCAGCAGTCCCTTCGAGGGGGTCGGGCAGTTCTTC. It specifies CASSPFEGVGQFF.

This clone was seen only once. This chain uses TRBV10-3 with TRBJ1-2; D is possibly TRBD1 (6 bases). Trimming pared 10 bases from V and 0 bases from J, leaving 15 bases between. The germline gives CDR1 ENHRY, CDR2 SYGVKD. This CDR3 spans 14 amino acids. Written as DNA, the CDR3 is TGTGCCACTTCCGAAAGGACAGCTAACTATGGCTACACCTTC. Translating gives CATSERTANYGYTF.